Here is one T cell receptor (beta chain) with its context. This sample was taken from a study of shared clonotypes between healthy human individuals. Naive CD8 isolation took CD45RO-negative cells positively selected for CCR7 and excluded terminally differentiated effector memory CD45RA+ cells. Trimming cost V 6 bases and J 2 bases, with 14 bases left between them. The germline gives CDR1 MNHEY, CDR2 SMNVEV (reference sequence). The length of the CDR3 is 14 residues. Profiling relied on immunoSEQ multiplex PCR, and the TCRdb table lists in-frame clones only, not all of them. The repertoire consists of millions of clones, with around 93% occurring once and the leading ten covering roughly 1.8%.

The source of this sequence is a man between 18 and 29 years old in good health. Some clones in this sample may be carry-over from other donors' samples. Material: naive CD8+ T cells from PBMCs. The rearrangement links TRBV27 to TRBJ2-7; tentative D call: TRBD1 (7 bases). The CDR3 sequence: CASSQGGSTYEQYF. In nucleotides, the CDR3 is TGTGCCAGCAGCCAGGGGGGTAGCACCTACGAGCAGTACTTC.